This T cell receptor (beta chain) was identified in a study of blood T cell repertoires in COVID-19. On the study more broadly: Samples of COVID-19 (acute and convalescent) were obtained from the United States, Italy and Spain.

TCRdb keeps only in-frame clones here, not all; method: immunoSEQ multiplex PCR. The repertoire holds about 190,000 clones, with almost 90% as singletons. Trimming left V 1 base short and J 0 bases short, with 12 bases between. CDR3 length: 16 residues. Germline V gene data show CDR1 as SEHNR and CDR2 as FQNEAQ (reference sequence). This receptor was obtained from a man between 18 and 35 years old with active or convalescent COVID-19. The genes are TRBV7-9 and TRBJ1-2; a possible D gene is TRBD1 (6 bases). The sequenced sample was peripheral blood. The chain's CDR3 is CASSLDEGVANYGYTF. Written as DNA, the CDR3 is TGTGCCAGCAGCTTAGACGAGGGGGTAGCTAACTATGGCTACACCTTC.